The 10 T cell receptor beta chains below were found in one sample sequenced in a study of blood T cell repertoires in COVID-19 (dated by TCRdb to 2020 to 2021). The library was obtained by the immunoSEQ multiplex PCR assay. TCRdb's version of the immuneACCESS table is confined to in-frame rearrangements and falls short of the full clone set. An unresolved V gene accounts for under half of the shortfall where checked; the remainder is of unknown origin. This sample has about 230,000 clones in its table, and roughly 88% of those were observed once. In total, the top ten clones hold 1.4% of the sample. The specimen was peripheral blood. These receptors all stem from a woman aged 40 to 55 who had recovered from COVID-19.

This rearrangement joins TRBV12-2 to TRBJ2-4; the table's D call, TRBD1, has no DNA check behind it. TRBV12-2 corresponds to a pseudogene. CDR3 length equals 22 residues. The CDR3 DNA is TGTGCAAGTCGCGCCGGACCGTACCGGGACAGGGAGGGGGTTGTAGCCAAAAACATTCAGTACTTC. Translated: CASRAGPYRDREGVVAKNIQYF.

This clone appeared a single time. This rearrangement joins TRBV14 to TRBJ2-1, with 8 positions matching TRBD2. The CDR3 spans 13 residues. Per the germline V gene, CDR1 is SGHDN and CDR2 is FVKESK. V shed 6 bases and J 6 bases; nucleotides not matched to a gene: 4. CDR3 in DNA: TGTGCCAGCAGGCTAGCGGGTTCCAATGAGCAGTTCTTC. Translated: CASRLAGSNEQFF.

Concerning this clone itself: Other nucleotide sequences in the sample specify the same CDR3. This chain uses TRBV19 with TRBJ2-7; maybe TRBD2 (5 bases). The CDR3 sequence is 11 residues long. V gave up 3 bases and J gave up 6 bases, with 6 bases separating them. The germline V gene has CDR1 LNHDA and CDR2 SQIVND (reference sequence). The CDR3 protein is CASSMGAEQYF. CDR3 bases: TGTGCCAGTAGTATGGGAGCCGAGCAGTACTTC.

The chain employs TRBV18 and TRBJ1-4; 7 bases fit TRBD1. The ends lost 5 bases at V and 8 bases at J; junction bases unmatched: 11. Looked up from germline, CDR1 is KGHSH and CDR2 is LQKENI. The CDR3 runs to 15 residues. CDR3 sequence reads: CASSMVRDSAEKLFF. The CDR3 DNA follows: TGTGCCAGCTCAATGGTCCGGGACAGCGCAGAAAAACTGTTTTTT. Drawing the rest from reference TRBV18 and TRBJ1-4, the complete variable domain is NAGVMQNPRHLVRRRGQEARLRCSPMKGHSHVYWYRQLPEEGLKFMVYLQKENIIDESGMPKERFSAEFPKEGPSILRIQQVVRGDSAAYFCASSMVRDSAEKLFFGSGTQLSVL.

This clone was seen a single time. The gene calls are TRBV10-2 and TRBJ2-1, with 9 bases fitting TRBD2. V gave up 4 bases and J gave up 5 bases; unmatched junction bases: 3. The CDR3 sequence is 14 residues long. CDR1 is WSHSY, CDR2 SAAADI, per germline. The CDR3 spells CASSASGAHNEQFF. The DNA for the CDR3 is TGCGCCAGCAGTGCTAGCGGGGCACACAATGAGCAGTTCTTC.

This chain connects TRBV15 to TRBJ1-2, with a tentative D call TRBD1 (6 bases). The germline V and J ends were trimmed by 3 bases and 4 bases, with 6 bases remaining between them. The CDR3 runs to 12 residues. CDR1 is LNHNV and CDR2 is YYDKDF in the germline V gene (reference sequence). CDR3 sequence: CATSRDSYGYTF. CDR3 nucleotide sequence: TGTGCCACCAGCAGGGACAGCTATGGCTACACCTTC. Full variable domain (remainder filled in from reference TRBV15 and TRBJ1-2): DAMVIQNPRYQVTQFGKPVTLSCSQTLNHNVMYWYQQKSSQAPKLLFHYYDKDFNNEADTPDNFQSRRPNTSFCFLDIRSPGLGDTAMYLCATSRDSYGYTFGSGTRLTVV.

The gene calls are TRBV12-3 or TRBV12-4 and TRBJ1-6, with TRBD1 identical over 7 bases. The CDR3 covers 13 residues. Losses at the gene ends were 5 bases for V and 13 bases for J; bases not matched to a gene: 8. The CDR3 region is CASSRGQSSPLHF. The CDR3 DNA is TGTGCCAGCAGTCGGGGACAGTCTTCGCCCCTCCACTTT.

The V gene is TRBV7-2, the J gene TRBJ2-7; 9 bases line up with TRBD2. The CDR3 has 15 amino acids. V shed 5 bases and J 4 bases; nucleotides not matched to a gene: 9. CDR1 SGHTA and CDR2 FQGNSA come from the germline V gene. CDR3 loop: CASSLASGDGYEQYF. The CDR3 coding sequence is TGTGCCAGCAGCCTCGCTAGCGGGGATGGGTACGAGCAGTACTTC.

V gene TRBV19 combines with J gene TRBJ2-5, with 8 bases fitting TRBD2. V shed 7 bases, J shed 5 bases, and the junction held 9 bases outside the gene matches. CDR3 length equals 14 residues. The germline CDR1 and CDR2 sequences are LNHDA and SQIVND (reference sequence). CDR3 sequence: CASKPAGVLETQYF. CDR3 nucleotides: TGTGCCAGTAAGCCAGCGGGGGTGTTGGAGACCCAGTACTTC.

The V and J genes are TRBV9 and TRBJ2-7; D not resolved. The ends were cut back, 2 bases at V and 0 bases at J, with 6 bases in the middle. From germline, CDR1 is SGDLS and CDR2 YYNGEE. CDR3 length: 13 amino acids. DNA of the CDR3: TGTGCCAGCAGCGTCCAGTCCTCCTACGAGCAGTACTTC. Translating it yields CASSVQSSYEQYF.